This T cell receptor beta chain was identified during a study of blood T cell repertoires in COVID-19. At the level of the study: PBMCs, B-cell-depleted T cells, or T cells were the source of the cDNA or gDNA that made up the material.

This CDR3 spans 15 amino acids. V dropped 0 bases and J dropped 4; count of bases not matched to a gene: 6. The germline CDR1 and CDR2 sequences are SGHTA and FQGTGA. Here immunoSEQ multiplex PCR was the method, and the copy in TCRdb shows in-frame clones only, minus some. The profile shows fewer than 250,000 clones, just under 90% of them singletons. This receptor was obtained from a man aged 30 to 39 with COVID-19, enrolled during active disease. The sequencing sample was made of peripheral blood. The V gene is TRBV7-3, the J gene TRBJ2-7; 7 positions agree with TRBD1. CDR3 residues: CASSLTFGQAYEQYF. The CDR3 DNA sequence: TGTGCCAGCAGCTTAACGTTCGGACAGGCATACGAGCAGTACTTC.